The following is a T cell receptor beta chain sequence with its context. Its antigen is unknown. The assay was immunoSEQ multiplex PCR, and TCRdb's table has in-frame clones only and misses some. The table includes 7,000 or so clones, under 85% detected once. The source of the sample is a study of cytotoxic CD8 clonotypes in ibrutinib-treated CLL. Regarding the study as a whole: The clonality rise at ibrutinib response reflected private clonotype expansion.

Source: PBMCs, taken before ibrutinib treatment. The clonotype comes from a human donor with chronic lymphocytic leukemia.

CDR3 in DNA: TGTGCCAGCAGTCTGGGACGGCATGGGACTGAAGCTTTCTTT. Translation gives CASSLGRHGTEAFF. The chain couples TRBV5-6 to TRBJ1-1, with a weak D call TRBD1 (5 bases). V was cut by 5 bases and J by 5 bases, with 16 bases left in between. CDR3 length: 14 residues. Germline-derived CDR1 and CDR2 are SGHDT and YYEEEE.